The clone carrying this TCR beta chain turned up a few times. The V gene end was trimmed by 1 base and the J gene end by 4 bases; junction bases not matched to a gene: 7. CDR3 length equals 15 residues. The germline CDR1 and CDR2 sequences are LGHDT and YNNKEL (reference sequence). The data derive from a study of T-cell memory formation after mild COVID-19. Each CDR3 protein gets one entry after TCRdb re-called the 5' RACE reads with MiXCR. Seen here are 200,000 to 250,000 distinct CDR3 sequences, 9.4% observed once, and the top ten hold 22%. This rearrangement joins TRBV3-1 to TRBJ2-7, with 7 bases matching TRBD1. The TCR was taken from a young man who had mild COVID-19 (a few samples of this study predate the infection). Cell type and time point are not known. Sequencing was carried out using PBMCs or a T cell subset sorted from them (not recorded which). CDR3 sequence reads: CASSQVRQGGYEQYF. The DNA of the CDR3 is TGTGCCAGCAGCCAAGTGCGACAGGGTGGTTACGAGCAGTACTTC.